This passage covers 14 T cell receptor beta chains from one sample sequenced in a study of long-term antiretroviral therapy in people with HIV. Version v3.0 of the immunoSEQ assay ran at survey level. Sequencing used immunoSEQ multiplex PCR; TCRdb keeps in-frame clones, though not all of them. The sample lists roughly 42,000 clones; 85% to 90% were seen once. Material: unsorted PBMCs, obtained 3.1 years after starting antiretroviral therapy. The receptors stem from a woman in her 50s with HIV.

This clone was counted only a few times. V is TRBV27 and J is TRBJ1-6; 7 bases align to TRBD1. This CDR3 is 13 amino acids long. V lost 9 bases and J lost 6; bases outside the gene matches: 5. Germline CDR1 MNHEY, CDR2 SMNVEV (reference sequence). The CDR3 sequence: CASNRGGNSPLHF. CDR3 nucleotides: TGTGCCAGTAACAGGGGAGGTAATTCACCCCTCCACTTT.

This clone was found a few times. This chain links TRBV7-9 with TRBJ1-3; the D gene is possibly TRBD1 (5 bases). CDR1 SEHNR and CDR2 FQNEAQ come from the germline V gene (reference sequence). The CDR3 has 15 amino acids. Trimming cost V 6 bases and J 4 bases, with 16 bases left between them. The CDR3 protein is CASSYTGLVGNTIYF. The CDR3 coding sequence is TGTGCCAGCAGTTATACGGGGCTCGTCGGAAACACCATATATTTT.

The rearrangement uses TRBV4-1 and TRBJ1-3; tentative D call: TRBD1 (6 bases). Trimming stripped 4 bases from V and 0 bases from J, with 16 bases between. CDR3 length: 17 amino acids. CDR1 is MGHRA and CDR2 is YSYEKL in the germline V gene. The CDR3 protein is CASSLESGTNSGNTIYF. CDR3 DNA sequence: TGCGCCAGCAGCCTTGAATCCGGGACAAACTCTGGAAACACCATATATTTT.

V gene TRBV6-5 combines with J gene TRBJ2-1; possibly TRBD1 for D (6 bases). Germline V gene sequence: CDR1 MNHEY, CDR2 SVGAGI. The CDR3 length is 14 residues. With 4 bases removed from V and 6 bases from J, the gap between germline ends came to 13 bases. The CDR3 region has the DNA TGTGCCAGCAGTTCCAGAACAGGGTTCAATGAGCAGTTCTTC. The encoded protein is CASSSRTGFNEQFF.

V and J are TRBV5-6 and TRBJ2-1; the match to TRBD1 covers 7 bases. The CDR3 extends over 15 amino acids. V shed 0 bases and J 4 bases; nucleotides not matched to a gene: 4. CDR1 is SGHDT, CDR2 YYEEEE, per germline. Here the CDR3 reads CASSLDRGSYNEQFF. In nucleotides, the CDR3 is TGTGCCAGCAGCTTGGACAGGGGCTCTTACAATGAGCAGTTCTTC. Full variable domain (missing parts from reference TRBV5-6 and TRBJ2-1): DAGVTQSPTHLIKTRGQQVTLRCSPKSGHDTVSWYQQALGQGPQFIFQYYEEEERQRGNFPDRFSGHQFPNYSSELNVNALLLGDSALYLCASSLDRGSYNEQFFGPGTRLTVL.

The DNA of the CDR3 is TGTGCCAGCAGTGAAGGCCGAAATTCTGGCTACACCTTC. Translating gives CASSEGRNSGYTF. The chain recombines TRBV6-1 with TRBJ1-2; the D is unclear. Germline CDR1 reads MNHNS; CDR2 reads SASEGT. V lost 1 base and J lost 7, with 10 bases in between. There are 13 residues in the CDR3.

The V call is TRBV4-2, the J call TRBJ2-3; TRBD2 agrees at 8 bases. V lost 0 bases, J lost 4 bases, and 3 bases stayed unmatched. The CDR3 sequence is 15 residues long. CDR1 is LGHNA, CDR2 YNFKEQ, per germline. CDR3 bases: TGTGCCAGCAGCCAAGATGGAGCGGGGGCAGATACGCAGTATTTT. This encodes CASSQDGAGADTQYF.

This clone appeared a few times. The V and J genes are TRBV7-9 and TRBJ2-3; unclear D gene. V lost 4 bases and J lost 1, with 15 bases in between. The CDR3 extends over 16 amino acids. Germline lookup yields CDR1 SEHNR and CDR2 FQNEAQ (reference sequence). CDR3 amino acids: CASSYTPVAGTDTQYF. The CDR3 DNA reads TGTGCCAGCAGCTACACCCCGGTCGCAGGCACAGATACGCAGTATTTT.

This chain connects TRBV30 to TRBJ2-3, with 7 bases fitting TRBD2. V lost 5 bases to trimming and J lost 6 bases; unmatched junction nucleotides: 11. This CDR3 comprises 14 residues. The germline gives CDR1 GTSNPN, CDR2 SVGIG (reference sequence). The CDR3, as DNA: TGTGCCTGGGGGGGTGGACTAGTGGCGGATACGCAGTATTTT. It translates to CAWGGGLVADTQYF.

This chain uses TRBV29-1 with TRBJ1-2; possible D gene TRBD1, 5 bases. In germline, CDR1 is SQVTM, CDR2 ANQGSEA. Trimming removed 0 bases at V and 3 bases at J, with 14 bases between. The CDR3 is 15 residues long. This CDR3 is CSVEDGAGGYYGYTF. CDR3 bases: TGCAGCGTTGAAGATGGGGCGGGGGGATACTATGGCTACACCTTC.

The chain is built from TRBV5-6 and TRBJ1-1, with unresolved D. The CDR3 has 16 amino acids. V was cut by 3 bases and J by 0 bases, with 15 bases left in between. Germline-derived CDR1 and CDR2 are SGHDT and YYEEEE. The CDR3 sequence is CASSSLGSPVNTEAFF. The CDR3 nucleotides read TGTGCCAGCAGCTCCCTTGGATCCCCGGTGAACACTGAAGCTTTCTTT.

The rearrangement uses TRBV2 and TRBJ2-7, with D perhaps matching TRBD1 or TRBD2 (6 bases each). The CDR3 sequence is 15 residues long. The germline V gene has CDR1 SNHLY and CDR2 FYNNEI. The V end lost 2 bases, the J end lost 6 bases, and 17 bases lay between the germline ends. Written as DNA, the CDR3 is TGTGCCAGCAGTGAAAGCACAGGGACTTTCGGCGAGCAGTACTTC. Translated, it gives CASSESTGTFGEQYF.

The chain employs TRBV2 and TRBJ2-5, with a possible D match to TRBD2 (6 bases). Germline CDR1 and CDR2: SNHLY and FYNNEI. The length of the CDR3 is 12 residues. V gave up 8 bases and J gave up 4 bases, with 11 bases separating them. The DNA for the CDR3 is TGTGCCAGCTCCGTGGGGGGAGAGACCCAGTACTTC. Its protein is CASSVGGETQYF.

The gene calls are TRBV6-5 and TRBJ1-2; D is ambiguous. CDR1 is MNHEY, CDR2 SVGAGI, per germline. This CDR3 comprises 12 residues. V shed 2 bases and J shed 6 bases, with 7 bases lying between them. The CDR3 reads CASSYEGHGYTF. For the CDR3, the DNA is TGTGCCAGCAGTTACGAGGGTCATGGCTACACCTTC.